This T cell receptor beta chain came from a study of OX40 agonist ivuxolimab in advanced cancers. Some clones are missing from TCRdb's copy, which holds only in-frame ones; the method was immunoSEQ multiplex PCR. The sample has 39,000 or so clones, approximately 87% seen once; the top ten hold 35% to 40%. CDR3 size: 18 residues. The trim removed 1 base at V and 5 bases at J, leaving 11 bases unmatched. CDR1 MDHEN and CDR2 SYDVKM come from the germline V gene. The V and J genes are TRBV28 and TRBJ2-2, with 9 bases lining up with TRBD1. Sequencing was performed on CD4+ or CD8+ T cells sorted from blood, taken in a trial of the OX40 agonist ivuxolimab. The sequence derives from an adult with an advanced solid tumor such as melanoma, head and neck, liver or kidney cancer. The CDR3 sequence is CASSLFVARTGATGELFF. DNA for the CDR3: TGTGCCAGCAGTTTATTTGTTGCGCGGACAGGGGCTACCGGGGAGCTGTTTTTT.